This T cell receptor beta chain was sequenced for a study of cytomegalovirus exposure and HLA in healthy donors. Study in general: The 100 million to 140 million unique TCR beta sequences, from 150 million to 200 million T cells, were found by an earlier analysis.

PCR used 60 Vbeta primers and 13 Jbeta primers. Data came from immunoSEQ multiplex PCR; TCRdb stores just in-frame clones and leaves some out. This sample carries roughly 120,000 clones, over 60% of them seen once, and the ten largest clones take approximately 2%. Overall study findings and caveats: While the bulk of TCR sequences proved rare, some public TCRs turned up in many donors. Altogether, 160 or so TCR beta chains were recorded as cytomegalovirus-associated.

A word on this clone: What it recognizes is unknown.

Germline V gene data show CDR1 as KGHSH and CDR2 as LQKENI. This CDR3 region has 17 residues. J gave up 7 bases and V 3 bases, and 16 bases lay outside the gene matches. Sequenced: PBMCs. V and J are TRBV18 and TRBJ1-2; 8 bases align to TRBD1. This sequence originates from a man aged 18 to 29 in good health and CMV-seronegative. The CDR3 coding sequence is TGTGCCAGCTCACCCTTCGCGGACAGGGAAGCGTCGTCTGGCTACACCTTC. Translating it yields CASSPFADREASSGYTF.